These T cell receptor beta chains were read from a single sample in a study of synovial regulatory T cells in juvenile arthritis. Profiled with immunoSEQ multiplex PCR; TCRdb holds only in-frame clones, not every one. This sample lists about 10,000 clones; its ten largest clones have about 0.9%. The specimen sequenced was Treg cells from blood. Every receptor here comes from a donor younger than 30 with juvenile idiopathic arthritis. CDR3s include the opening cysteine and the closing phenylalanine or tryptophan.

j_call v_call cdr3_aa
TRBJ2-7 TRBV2 CASSHRAF
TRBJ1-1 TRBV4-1 CASSQGGRGKGNTEAFF
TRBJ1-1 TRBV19 CASRKAGMNTEAFF
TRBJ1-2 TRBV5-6 CASSSGNYGYTF
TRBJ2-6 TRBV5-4 CASSLEGRGANVLTF
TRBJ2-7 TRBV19 CASSSGGTYEQYF
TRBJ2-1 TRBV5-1 CASSLVSSYNEQFF
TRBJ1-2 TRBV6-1 CASSDQQGIGGYTF
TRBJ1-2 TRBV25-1 CASSEGVEPNYGYTF
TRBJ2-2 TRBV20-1 CSAGTAGELFF
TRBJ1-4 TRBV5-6 CASSRITGTVNEKLFF
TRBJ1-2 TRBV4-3 CASSQVMTGTGEYGYTF
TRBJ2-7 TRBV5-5 CASRPGTSGVYEQYF
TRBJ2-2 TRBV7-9 CASSVLAGGSGELFF
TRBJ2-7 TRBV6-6 CASSYSSGGTYEQYF
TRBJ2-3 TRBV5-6 CASSLVRQTFTDTQYF
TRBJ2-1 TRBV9 CASSVLWGGDNEQFF
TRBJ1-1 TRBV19 CASNDGTMNTEAFF
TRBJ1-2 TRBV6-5 CASSRQGLYYGYTF
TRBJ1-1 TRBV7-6 CASSLDSREAFF
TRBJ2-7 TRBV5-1 CASSLDPNTYEQYF
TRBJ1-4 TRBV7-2 CASSLVGFNGEKLFF
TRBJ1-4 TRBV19 CASSNRGLSEKLFF
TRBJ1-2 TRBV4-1 CASSQDAGEPYGYTF
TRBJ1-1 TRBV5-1 CASSPVLGEDNTEAFF
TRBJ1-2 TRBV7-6 CASSPTGYGYTF
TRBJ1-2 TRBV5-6 CASSLRLYGYTF
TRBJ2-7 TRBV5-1 CASSLAAGSSYEQYF
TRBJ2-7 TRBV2 CASSKGEVSYEQYF
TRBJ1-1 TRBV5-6 CASSQQRNTEAFF
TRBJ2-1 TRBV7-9 CASSSGGRSSYNEQFF
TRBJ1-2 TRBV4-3 CASSRGIGGSYGYTF